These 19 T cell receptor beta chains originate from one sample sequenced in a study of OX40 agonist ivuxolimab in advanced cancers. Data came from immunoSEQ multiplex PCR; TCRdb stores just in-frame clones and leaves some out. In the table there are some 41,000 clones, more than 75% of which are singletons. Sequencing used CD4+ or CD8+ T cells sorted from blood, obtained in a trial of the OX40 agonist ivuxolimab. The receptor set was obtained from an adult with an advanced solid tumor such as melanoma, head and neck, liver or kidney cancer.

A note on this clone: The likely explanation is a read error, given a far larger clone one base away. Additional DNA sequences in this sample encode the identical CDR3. The CDR3 coding sequence is TGTGCCAGCAGTTACGGGGGATCCTACGAGCAGTACTTC. It encodes CASSYGGSYEQYF. V is TRBV6-6 and J is TRBJ2-7, with D perhaps TRBD1 or TRBD2 (5 bases each). In germline, CDR1 is MNHNY, CDR2 SVGAGI (reference sequence). This CDR3 is built from 13 residues. Between the trimmed V and J ends, which lost 2 bases and 1 base, there was a span of 6 bases.

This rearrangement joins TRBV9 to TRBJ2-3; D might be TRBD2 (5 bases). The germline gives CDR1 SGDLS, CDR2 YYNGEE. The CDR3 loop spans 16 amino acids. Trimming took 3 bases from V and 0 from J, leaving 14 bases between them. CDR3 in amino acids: CASSALSGESTDTQYF. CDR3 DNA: TGTGCCAGCAGCGCCCTGTCCGGGGAGAGCACAGATACGCAGTATTTT.

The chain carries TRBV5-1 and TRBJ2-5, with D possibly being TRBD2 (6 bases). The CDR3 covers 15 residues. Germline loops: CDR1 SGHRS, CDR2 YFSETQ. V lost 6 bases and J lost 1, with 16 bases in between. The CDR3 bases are TGCGCCAGCAATGGAGGCGCGGGGACCCAAGAGACCCAGTACTTC. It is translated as CASNGGAGTQETQYF.

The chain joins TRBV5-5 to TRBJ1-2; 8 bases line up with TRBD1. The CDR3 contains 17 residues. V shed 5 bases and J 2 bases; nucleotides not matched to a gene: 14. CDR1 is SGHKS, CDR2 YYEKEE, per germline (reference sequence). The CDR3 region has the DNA TGTGCCAGCAGATCCTGGACGGGGACAGGCCAAAACTATGGCTACACCTTC. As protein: CASRSWTGTGQNYGYTF.

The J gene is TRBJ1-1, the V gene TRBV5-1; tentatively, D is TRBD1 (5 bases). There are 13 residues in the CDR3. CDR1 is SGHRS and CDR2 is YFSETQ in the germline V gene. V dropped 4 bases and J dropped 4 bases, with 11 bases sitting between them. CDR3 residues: CASSHQGGTEAFF. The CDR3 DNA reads TGCGCCAGCAGCCACCAGGGTGGCACTGAAGCTTTCTTT.

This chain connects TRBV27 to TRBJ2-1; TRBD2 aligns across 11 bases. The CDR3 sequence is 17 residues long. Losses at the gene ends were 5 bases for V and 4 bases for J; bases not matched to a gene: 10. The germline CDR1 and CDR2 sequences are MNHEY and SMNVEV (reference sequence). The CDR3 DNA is TGTGCCAGCAGTGCGACCGGGACTAGCGGACAATACAATGAGCAGTTCTTC. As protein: CASSATGTSGQYNEQFF.

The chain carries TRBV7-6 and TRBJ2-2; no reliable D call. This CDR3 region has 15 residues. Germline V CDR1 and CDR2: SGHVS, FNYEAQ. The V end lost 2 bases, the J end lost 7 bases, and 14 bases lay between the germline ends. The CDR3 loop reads CASSLIPVDDGELFF. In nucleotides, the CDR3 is TGTGCCAGCAGCTTAATCCCGGTCGATGACGGGGAGCTGTTTTTT.

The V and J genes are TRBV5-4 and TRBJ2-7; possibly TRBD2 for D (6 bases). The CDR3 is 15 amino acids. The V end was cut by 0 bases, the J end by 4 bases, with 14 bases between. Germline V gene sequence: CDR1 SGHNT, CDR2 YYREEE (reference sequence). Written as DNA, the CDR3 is TGTGCCAGCAGCTTGGGTGCGGGAATAACTTACGAGCAGTACTTC. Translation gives CASSLGAGITYEQYF.

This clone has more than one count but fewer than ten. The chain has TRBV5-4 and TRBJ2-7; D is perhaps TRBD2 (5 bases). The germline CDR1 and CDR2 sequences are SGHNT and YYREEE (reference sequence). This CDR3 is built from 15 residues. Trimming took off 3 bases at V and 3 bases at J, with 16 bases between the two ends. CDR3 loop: CASSSQRSGFYEQYF. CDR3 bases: TGTGCCAGCAGCTCCCAAAGGTCGGGATTCTACGAGCAGTACTTC.

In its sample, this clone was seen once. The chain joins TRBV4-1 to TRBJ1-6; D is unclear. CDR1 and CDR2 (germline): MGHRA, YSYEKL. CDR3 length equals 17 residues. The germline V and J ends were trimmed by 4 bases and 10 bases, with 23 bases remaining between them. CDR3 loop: CASSPLSPAAISSPLHF. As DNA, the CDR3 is TGCGCCAGCAGCCCCTTATCACCAGCCGCAATATCATCACCCCTCCACTTT.

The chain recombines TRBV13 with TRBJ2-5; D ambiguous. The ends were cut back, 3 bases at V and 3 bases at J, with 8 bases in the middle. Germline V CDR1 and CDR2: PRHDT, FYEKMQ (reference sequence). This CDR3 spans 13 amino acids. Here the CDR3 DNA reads TGTGCCAGCAGCTTCGCCCTCAAAGAGACCCAGTACTTC. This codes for CASSFALKETQYF.

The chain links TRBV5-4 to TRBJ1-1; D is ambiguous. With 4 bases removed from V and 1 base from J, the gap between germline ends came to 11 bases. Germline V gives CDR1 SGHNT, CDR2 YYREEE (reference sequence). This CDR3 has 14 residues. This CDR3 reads CASSPHPTNTEAFF. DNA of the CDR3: TGTGCCAGCAGCCCCCACCCTACGAACACTGAAGCTTTCTTT.

CDR3 residues: CASSPGGALGTEAFF. CDR3 nucleotides: TGTGCCAGCAGCCCAGGAGGGGCGCTTGGTACTGAAGCTTTCTTT. The chain couples TRBV14 to TRBJ1-1; D might be TRBD1 (5 bases). The CDR3 is 15 residues long. Germline CDR1 is SGHDN and CDR2 is FVKESK. Trimming cost V 4 bases and J 5 bases, with 17 bases left between them.

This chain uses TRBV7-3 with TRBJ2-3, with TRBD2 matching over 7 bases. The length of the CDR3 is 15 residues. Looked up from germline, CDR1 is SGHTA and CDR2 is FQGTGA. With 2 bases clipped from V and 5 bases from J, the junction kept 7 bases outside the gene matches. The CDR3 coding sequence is TGTGCCAGCAGCTTAGGTGCGGGAGCTAGAGATACGCAGTATTTT. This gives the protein CASSLGAGARDTQYF. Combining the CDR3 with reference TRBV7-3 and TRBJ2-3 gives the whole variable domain GAGVSQTPSNKVTEKGKYVELRCDPISGHTALYWYRQSLGQGPEFLIYFQGTGAADDSGLPNDRFFAVRPEGSVSTLKIQRTERGDSAVYLCASSLGAGARDTQYFGPGTRLTVL.

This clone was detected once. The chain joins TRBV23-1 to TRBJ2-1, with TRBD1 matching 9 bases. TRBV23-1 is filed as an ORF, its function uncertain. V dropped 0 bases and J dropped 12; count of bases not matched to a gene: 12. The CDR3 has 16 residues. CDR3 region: CASSQSMGDRELGQFF. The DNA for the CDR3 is TGCGCCAGCAGTCAATCGATGGGGGACAGGGAATTAGGGCAGTTCTTC.

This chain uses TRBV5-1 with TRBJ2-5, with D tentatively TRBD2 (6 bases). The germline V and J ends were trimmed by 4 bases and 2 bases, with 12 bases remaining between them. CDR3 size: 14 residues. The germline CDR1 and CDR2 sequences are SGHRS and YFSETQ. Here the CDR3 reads CASSSTSFQETQYF. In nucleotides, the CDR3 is TGCGCCAGCAGCAGTACTAGCTTTCAAGAGACCCAGTACTTC.

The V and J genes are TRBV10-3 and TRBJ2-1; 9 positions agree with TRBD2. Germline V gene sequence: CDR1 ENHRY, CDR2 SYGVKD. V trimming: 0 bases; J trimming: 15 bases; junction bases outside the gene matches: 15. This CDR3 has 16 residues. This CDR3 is CAISESGGLASGPLFF. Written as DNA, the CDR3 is TGTGCCATCAGTGAGTCGGGAGGACTAGCGTCCGGCCCCTTGTTCTTC.

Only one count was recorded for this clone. The CDR3 nucleotides read TGTGCCAGCAGCCTTGTTCGTTACGAGACCCAGTACTTC. It yields the protein CASSLVRYETQYF. The chain recombines TRBV6-5 with TRBJ2-5; no definite D call. Germline lookup yields CDR1 MNHEY and CDR2 SVGAGI. V lost 6 bases and J lost 5, with 13 bases in between. This CDR3 has 13 amino acids.

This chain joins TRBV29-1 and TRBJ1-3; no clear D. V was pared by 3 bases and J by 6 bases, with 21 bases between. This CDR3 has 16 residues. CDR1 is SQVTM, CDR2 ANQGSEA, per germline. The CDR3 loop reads CSVDLIDGRILNTIYF. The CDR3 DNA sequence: TGCAGCGTTGACCTTATCGACGGAAGGATACTAAACACCATATATTTT.